The clone carrying this TCR beta chain was seen at least ten times. Antigen: not known. These data are taken from a study of T-cell memory formation after mild COVID-19. On the study more broadly: The TCR clusters were mostly specific to one donor. Notes on the study in general: Clones from the second wave (peaking day 37) had unconfirmed SARS-CoV-2 specificity.

It was 5'RACE with constant-segment primers that produced the TCR alpha and TCR beta cDNA libraries, which carried sample barcodes and UMIs. TCRdb re-analysed the 5' RACE reads in MiXCR, keeping a single row per CDR3 protein. Here the sample spans about 110,000 distinct CDR3 sequences, around an eighth being singletons. From germline, CDR1 is LGHNA and CDR2 YSLEER. The CDR3 contains 15 residues. The V and J ends lost 0 bases and 0 bases respectively, with 6 bases between them. This chain uses TRBV4-3 with TRBJ2-1, with D uncertain. Source material: PBMCs or a T cell subset sorted from them (not recorded which). The sequence was collected from a man younger than 35 who had mild COVID-19 (a few samples of this study predate the infection). Cell type and time point are not known. In DNA, the CDR3 is TGCGCCAGCAGCCAAGACAGGAGCTCCTACAATGAGCAGTTCTTC. Its translation is CASSQDRSSYNEQFF.